Reported below is one T cell receptor (beta chain). The CDR3 is made up of 17 amino acids. Germline V gene sequence: CDR1 KGHSH, CDR2 LQKENI. Trimming removed 2 bases from V and 0 bases from J; junction bases left unmatched: 10. Under the authors' procedure: Reference gene primer amplification gave estimated nucleated cell counts. The method was immunoSEQ multiplex PCR; TCRdb's version includes in-frame clones alone and lacks a portion of them. V and J calls and clone size are those listed in that table; D and trimming were worked out from the DNA. The profile covers 70,000 to 95,000 clones, with 85% to 90% appearing a single time and around 4.9% taken by the ten largest. This sample was taken from a study of blood T cell repertoires in COVID-19.

This clonotype originated in a woman aged 80 or over with active COVID-19. V is TRBV18 and J is TRBJ2-7, with 7 bases aligning to TRBD1. Input material: peripheral blood. DNA of the CDR3: TGTGCCAGCTCACCATTTAGGACAGGTATAAACTCCTACGAGCAGTACTTC. As protein: CASSPFRTGINSYEQYF.